These T cell receptor beta chains were read from a single sample in a study of hypomethylating agent response in myelodysplastic syndrome. Sequencing was performed with immunoSEQ multiplex PCR; in TCRdb, only in-frame clones are kept and a portion is missing. The sample lists some 9,600 clones, about 83% occurring once. The sample was bone marrow, taken before or after starting hypomethylating agent treatment for myelodysplastic syndrome (not recorded which). The source is a human donor with myelodysplastic syndrome. Each CDR3 is given with its conserved first and last residue. The D gene is left open where the match is weak. Rows may omit the clone size; those that give it use once, few, many or a size class.

size | J | length | V | D | DNA | CDR3
once | TRBJ2-3 | 14 | TRBV19 | NA | TGTGCCAGTAGTCCACGACAGGTCACAGATACGCAGTATTTT | CASSPRQVTDTQYF
NA | TRBJ2-1 | 14 | TRBV28 | NA | TGTGCCAGCAGCCCGTACAGATCCTGGGGTGAGCAGTTCTTC | CASSPYRSWGEQFF
few | TRBJ1-2 | 13 | TRBV7-3 | NA | TGTGCCATCGAGCAGGCAGCTAACTATGGCTACACCTTC | CAIEQAANYGYTF
NA | TRBJ1-1 | 17 | TRBV25-1 | TRBD1 | TGTGCCAGCAGTGCGCAGGCCCAACAGGGGCGCCCCACTGAAGCTTTCTTT | CASSAQAQQGRPTEAFF
NA | TRBJ1-2 | 12 | TRBV6-5 | NA | TGTGCCAGCAGCTCTACTCGGGATGGCTACACCTTC | CASSSTRDGYTF
NA | TRBJ2-1 | 13 | TRBV7-7 | NA | TGTGCCAGCAGCCATAGACGTGGAAATGAGCAGTTCTTC | CASSHRRGNEQFF
NA | TRBJ2-7 | 11 | TRBV14 | NA | TGTGCCAGCAGCCAACAGCACAGGGAGTACTTC | CASSQQHREYF
NA | TRBJ2-3 | 16 | TRBV7-3 | TRBD2 | TGTGCCAGCAGCCCCACTAGCGGGAGGGCCGGTGGTACGCAGTATTTT | CASSPTSGRAGGTQYF
NA | TRBJ2-6 | 17 | TRBV5-6 | TRBD1 | TGTGCCAGCAGCTTGGATTTTGGGACAGGGGGCCCCAACGTCCTGACTTTC | CASSLDFGTGGPNVLTF
NA | TRBJ1-2 | 13 | TRBV7-9 | TRBD1 | TGTGCCAGCAGCTCCGAGACAGGGGGAGGCTACACCTTC | CASSSETGGGYTF
NA | TRBJ1-2 | 13 | TRBV7-8 | TRBD1 | TGTGCCAGCAGCTTGGGACAGGGGGACGGCTACACCTTC | CASSLGQGDGYTF
NA | TRBJ2-1 | 14 | TRBV6-6 | TRBD2 | TGTGCCAGCAGCCCGGGGGGATCACACAATGAGCAGTTCTTC | CASSPGGSHNEQFF
NA | TRBJ2-5 | 14 | TRBV4-1 | NA | TGCGCCAGCAGCCAAGGGCCGCGGGCTGGAGAGCAGTACTTC | CASSQGPRAGEQYF
few | TRBJ2-7 | 12 | TRBV6-1 | NA | TGTGCCACCAACAGATACTCCTACGAGCAGTACTTC | CATNRYSYEQYF
once | TRBJ1-1 | 15 | TRBV7-8 | NA | TGTGCCAGCAGCCCTAGAGACCGGGACGGCTTATTAGCTTTCTTT | CASSPRDRDGLLAFF
NA | TRBJ2-1 | 15 | TRBV9 | NA | TGTGCCAGCAGCGTAAGGGGGGACTCCTACAATGAGCAGTTCTTC | CASSVRGDSYNEQFF
few | TRBJ1-1 | 15 | TRBV29-1 | NA | TGCAGCGTCGACCCACAGGATTCGATGAACACTGAAGCTTTCTTT | CSVDPQDSMNTEAFF
NA | TRBJ2-1 | 15 | TRBV14 | TRBD2 | TGTGCCAGCAGCCAAGGTGCTAGCGGAGTCAATGAGCAGTTCTTC | CASSQGASGVNEQFF
NA | TRBJ1-5 | 14 | TRBV10-3 | NA | TGTGCCATCAGTGATGGGGACACCAATCAGCCCCAGCATTTT | CAISDGDTNQPQHF
NA | TRBJ2-1 | 15 | TRBV27 | TRBD2 | TGTGCCAGCAGATTAACTAGCGGTCCCCACAATGAGCAGTTCTTC | CASRLTSGPHNEQFF
NA | TRBJ1-2 | 14 | TRBV28 | NA | TGTGCCAGCGCCCTAGGGGAGGCCTACTATGGCTACACCTTC | CASALGEAYYGYTF
NA | TRBJ1-5 | 15 | TRBV28 | TRBD1 | TGTGCCAGCAGCCCAGGGGGCCCATTAAATCAGCCCCAGCATTTT | CASSPGGPLNQPQHF
NA | TRBJ2-3 | 13 | TRBV7-6 | NA | TGTGCCAGCAGCGCGCGGGGTTCAGATACGCAGTATTTT | CASSARGSDTQYF
NA | TRBJ1-2 | 15 | TRBV4-1 | NA | TGCGCCAGCAGCCAAGCGTTCAAATCTTACTATGGCTACACCTTC | CASSQAFKSYYGYTF
NA | TRBJ1-1 | 14 | TRBV2 | NA | TGTGCCAGCAGTGAAGTATCGTGGGGGACTGAAGCTTTCTTT | CASSEVSWGTEAFF
NA | TRBJ2-5 | 13 | TRBV25-1 | NA | TGTGCCAGCAGTGAATTCTCCACAAAGACCCAGTACTTC | CASSEFSTKTQYF
few | TRBJ2-7 | 15 | TRBV7-2 | NA | TGTGCCAGCAGCAGGCTGGGGGTAGCAGCCTACGAGCAGTACTTC | CASSRLGVAAYEQYF
NA | TRBJ2-6 | 16 | TRBV9 | TRBD1 | TGTGCCAGCAGTTCGACAGGGCTCCCTGGGGCCAACGTCCTGACTTTC | CASSSTGLPGANVLTF
NA | TRBJ2-7 | 11 | TRBV29-1 | NA | TGCAGCGTTGGGGCTTCCTACGAGCAGTACTTC | CSVGASYEQYF
NA | TRBJ2-7 | 16 | TRBV4-1 | TRBD2 | TGCGCCAGCAGCCTTCAAAGCGGGAGGGTTTCTTACGAGCAGTACTTC | CASSLQSGRVSYEQYF
once | TRBJ1-2 | 14 | TRBV14 | NA | TGTGCCAGCAGCCAAGGTTCCGGCCTCTATGGCTACACCTTC | CASSQGSGLYGYTF
NA | TRBJ1-1 | 16 | TRBV4-1 | TRBD1 | TGCGCCAGCAGCCAAGAAGGAGGGACAGCGAACACTGAAGCTTTCTTT | CASSQEGGTANTEAFF
NA | TRBJ1-5 | 16 | TRBV5-3 | NA | TGTGCCAGAAGCTTGGGGCCCCGAGGGAGCAATCAGCCCCAGCATTTT | CARSLGPRGSNQPQHF
NA | TRBJ1-1 | 16 | TRBV18 | NA | TGTGCCAGCTCACCTCTACGATCGGGACCGAACACTGAAGCTTTCTTT | CASSPLRSGPNTEAFF
NA | TRBJ1-4 | 15 | TRBV27 | TRBD1 | TGTGCCAGCAGACCTAACAGGGGAGCTAATGAAAAACTGTTTTTT | CASRPNRGANEKLFF
NA | TRBJ1-5 | 15 | TRBV5-1 | TRBD1 | TGCGCCAGCAGCTTTGGGACAGGGGACAATCAGCCCCAGCATTTT | CASSFGTGDNQPQHF
few | TRBJ1-1 | 12 | TRBV29-1 | NA | TGCAGCACCTTCTCGGGGAACACTGAAGCTTTCTTT | CSTFSGNTEAFF
NA | TRBJ2-7 | 15 | TRBV4-1 | TRBD1 | TGCGCCAGCAGCCAAGGGGGGACAGGGCTCGACGAGCAGTACTTC | CASSQGGTGLDEQYF
NA | TRBJ2-7 | 12 | TRBV6-5 | NA | TGTGCCAGCGGATGGCCACTCTACGAGCAGTACTTC | CASGWPLYEQYF
medium-sized | TRBJ2-2 | 18 | TRBV10-1 | TRBD1 | TGCGCCAGCAGCCGAACCGGGACAGGGGGCTTTGTCACCGGGGAGCTGTTTTTT | CASSRTGTGGFVTGELFF
NA | TRBJ1-2 | 15 | TRBV5-6 | TRBD1 | TGTGCCAGCAGGCCACAGGGGGGAATCAACTATGGCTACACCTTC | CASRPQGGINYGYTF
NA | TRBJ2-1 | 14 | TRBV7-3 | TRBD1 | TGTGCCAGCAGCCCTACAGGGGTCGGCAATGAGCAGTTCTTC | CASSPTGVGNEQFF
few | TRBJ1-1 | 11 | TRBV30 | NA | TGTGCCTGGAGTGCCCTCACTGAAGCTTTCTTT | CAWSALTEAFF
NA | TRBJ2-1 | 15 | TRBV19 | TRBD2 | TGTGCCAGTAGTACGGCGGGAGGACTCAACAATGAGCAGTTCTTC | CASSTAGGLNNEQFF
NA | TRBJ2-5 | 16 | TRBV28 | NA | TGTGCCAGCAGTCCGGGCCTAGGGGGGGAGGCAATTATCCAGTACTTC | CASSPGLGGEAIIQYF
NA | TRBJ2-2 | 17 | TRBV7-8 | NA | TGTGCCAGCAGCCCGCTTCTGGGGCGATTAGTCACCGGGGAGCTGTTTTTT | CASSPLLGRLVTGELFF
NA | TRBJ1-1 | 14 | TRBV11-1 | TRBD1 | TGTGCCAGCAGCTCGGGACAGGAGAACACTGAAGCTTTCTTT | CASSSGQENTEAFF
NA | TRBJ2-1 | 15 | TRBV9 | TRBD2 | TGTGCCAGCAGCGCCTCCGGGACTAACAACAATGAGCAGTTCTTC | CASSASGTNNNEQFF
NA | TRBJ1-5 | 14 | TRBV2 | TRBD1 | TGTGCCAGCACCCCGGGACAGTTCAATCAGCCCCAGCATTTT | CASTPGQFNQPQHF
NA | TRBJ2-1 | 17 | TRBV28 | TRBD2 | TGTGCCAGCAGTTTGTTAGCGGGAGCCCCACTGAACAATGAGCAGTTCTTC | CASSLLAGAPLNNEQFF
NA | TRBJ2-3 | 16 | TRBV11-1 | NA | TGTGCCAGCAGCTTAGTAGCCGGGGGAAGTACAGATACGCAGTATTTT | CASSLVAGGSTDTQYF
once | TRBJ1-3 | 14 | TRBV30 | NA | TGTGCCTGGAGTGTAGGGCAGGGACGGAACACCATATATTTT | CAWSVGQGRNTIYF
NA | TRBJ2-5 | 15 | TRBV9 | TRBD2 | TGTGCCAGCAGCGCAGCCGGGACTAGCGTAGAGACCCAGTACTTC | CASSAAGTSVETQYF
few | TRBJ2-5 | 16 | TRBV4-1 | NA | TGCGCCAGCAGCCGACCCGCTGGGGCATCCCAAGAGACCCAGTACTTC | CASSRPAGASQETQYF
NA | TRBJ2-7 | 14 | TRBV13 | NA | TGTGCCAGCAGCTTAGGCGGCCCACCCTACGAGCAGTACTTC | CASSLGGPPYEQYF
NA | TRBJ2-4 | 15 | TRBV27 | NA | TGTGCCAGCCCTCCAGGGTGGGGGTCCAAAAACATTCAGTACTTC | CASPPGWGSKNIQYF
NA | TRBJ2-7 | 15 | TRBV6-5 | NA | TGTGCCAGCAGTTCCAGCGGGCCGAGCTCCTACGAGCAGTACTTC | CASSSSGPSSYEQYF
NA | TRBJ1-5 | 16 | TRBV12-5 | NA | TGTGCTAGTGGCCCCTCCGGGGGGGGTAGCAATCAGCCCCAGCATTTT | CASGPSGGGSNQPQHF
NA | TRBJ2-5 | 15 | TRBV6-1 | TRBD1 | TGTGCCAGCAGTGCCGGGACAGGGAGAGGGGAGACCCAGTACTTC | CASSAGTGRGETQYF